The present entry profiles one T cell receptor (beta chain) with its context. What it binds is unknown. This record comes from a study of T cell responses to AZD1222 COVID-19 vaccine. Findings and limits, study-wide: There were vaccine-associated CD4 TCRs across spike, dominant at 160-218 and 743-854. Breadth and depth of Spike-specific TCRs rose after two AZD1222 doses.

Produced via immunoSEQ multiplex PCR; TCRdb's table is partial and in-frame only. The sample records 50,000 to 75,000 clones, roughly nine tenths being singletons. CDR1 and CDR2 (germline): KGHSH, LQKENI. V lost 0 bases to trimming and J lost 5 bases, with 10 bases between them. CDR3 length: 14 amino acids. The source material was peripheral blood, sampled 28 days after the second AZD1222 dose. This receptor was taken from an adult who received the AZD1222 COVID-19 vaccine. The chain carries TRBV18 and TRBJ1-1, with D possibly being TRBD1 (5 bases). CDR3 in DNA: TGTGCCAGCTCACCACCGACGAGGGGTACTGAAGCTTTCTTT. Protein sequence: CASSPPTRGTEAFF.